This T cell receptor (beta chain) is drawn from a study of blood T cell repertoires in COVID-19. Measured with immunoSEQ multiplex PCR; TCRdb has only the in-frame clones, and not every one. The data show 210,000 or so clones, 85% to 90% seen once. CDR1 is LNHNV and CDR2 is YYDKDF in the germline V gene (reference sequence). Trimming removed 1 base from V and 6 bases from J; junction bases left unmatched: 10. The CDR3 is 17 amino acids. Sequencing used peripheral blood. This chain connects TRBV15 to TRBJ1-5; 9 bases are a match to TRBD1. This clonotype was obtained from a man aged 50-59 years with acute or convalescent COVID-19. The CDR3 nucleotides are TGTGCCACCAGCAGAGGGACGGGACAGGGATTTTCTCAGCCCCAGCATTTT. Translation: CATSRGTGQGFSQPQHF.